These T cell receptor beta chains were read from a single sample in a study of T cell responses to AZD1222 COVID-19 vaccine. Sequenced by immunoSEQ multiplex PCR; TCRdb stores in-frame clones only, minus some. The sample consists of fewer than 150,000 clones, 70% to 90% of them appearing once. The sample here was peripheral blood, taken on day 0 of AZD1222 vaccination. The source of these receptors is an adult in good health. Each CDR3 is given with its conserved first and last residue. Fields, in order: clone size, CDR3 length, D gene, J gene, V gene, CDR3 protein, CDR3 DNA. D genes are given only for firm matches. For some rows the clone size is stated as once, few or many, or as a class when expanded; others skip it.

size: NA; length: 13; D: NA; J: TRBJ1-2; V: TRBV6-6; CDR3: CASSPDRDYGYTF; DNA: TGTGCCAGCAGTCCGGACAGAGACTATGGCTACACCTTC
size: once; length: 11; D: NA; J: TRBJ2-7; V: TRBV7-2; CDR3: CASSLTYEQYF; DNA: TGTGCCAGCAGCTTAACCTACGAGCAGTACTTC
size: once; length: 14; D: NA; J: TRBJ2-1; V: TRBV5-1; CDR3: CASSLRVGPYEQFF; DNA: TGCGCCAGCAGCTTGAGGGTGGGCCCCTATGAGCAGTTCTTC
size: NA; length: 14; D: NA; J: TRBJ1-1; V: TRBV5-6; CDR3: CASSLTDMNTEAFF; DNA: TGTGCCAGCAGCTTAACGGACATGAACACTGAAGCTTTCTTT
size: NA; length: 14; D: NA; J: TRBJ1-5; V: TRBV28; CDR3: CASSFEAAYGPQHF; DNA: TGTGCCAGCAGTTTTGAGGCAGCCTACGGGCCCCAGCATTTT
size: NA; length: 18; D: TRBD2; J: TRBJ2-3; V: TRBV11-3; CDR3: CASSLGLAGFTSTDTQYF; DNA: TGTGCCAGCAGCTTAGGGCTAGCGGGGTTTACTAGCACAGATACGCAGTATTTT
size: NA; length: 16; D: TRBD2; J: TRBJ2-1; V: TRBV7-2; CDR3: CASSFELRSGGNEQFF; DNA: TGTGCCAGCAGCTTTGAACTCAGGTCGGGGGGCAATGAGCAGTTCTTC
size: few; length: 15; D: TRBD2; J: TRBJ2-1; V: TRBV5-1; CDR3: CASSMTSGRSNEQFF; DNA: TGCGCCAGCAGCATGACTAGCGGGAGGTCCAATGAGCAGTTCTTC
size: NA; length: 16; D: TRBD1; J: TRBJ1-2; V: TRBV5-6; CDR3: CASSFTRGPLLYGYTF; DNA: TGTGCCAGCAGCTTTACCAGGGGGCCCTTACTATATGGCTACACCTTC
size: NA; length: 15; D: NA; J: TRBJ1-4; V: TRBV5-6; CDR3: CASSLSPAGDEKLFF; DNA: TGTGCCAGCAGCTTGTCCCCAGCGGGGGATGAAAAACTGTTTTTT
size: NA; length: 17; D: NA; J: TRBJ1-1; V: TRBV7-9; CDR3: CASSERGLTMSNTEAFF; DNA: TGTGCCAGCAGCGAACGGGGCCTGACAATGTCGAACACTGAAGCTTTCTTT
size: NA; length: 13; D: NA; J: TRBJ1-1; V: TRBV7-9; CDR3: CASTLGVGGRLFF; DNA: TGTGCCAGCACCCTAGGGGTTGGAGGAAGGCTATTCTTT
size: NA; length: 17; D: NA; J: TRBJ1-2; V: TRBV27; CDR3: CASSRTPGRRRRYGYTF; DNA: TGTGCCAGCAGCCGAACGCCGGGACGCCGGAGAAGGTATGGCTACACCTTC
size: NA; length: 16; D: TRBD1; J: TRBJ1-5; V: TRBV7-9; CDR3: CASSLDTGEGNQPQHF; DNA: TGTGCCAGCAGCTTAGATACAGGGGAGGGCAATCAGCCCCAGCATTTT
size: NA; length: 14; D: TRBD1; J: TRBJ2-7; V: TRBV30; CDR3: CAWGRDSNSYEQYF; DNA: TGTGCCTGGGGCCGGGACAGCAACTCCTACGAGCAGTACTTC
size: NA; length: 14; D: NA; J: TRBJ2-5; V: TRBV4-2; CDR3: CASSQDTGQGAQYF; DNA: TGTGCCAGCAGCCAAGATACAGGCCAAGGGGCCCAGTACTTC
size: NA; length: 16; D: TRBD1; J: TRBJ2-1; V: TRBV7-2; CDR3: CASSSGPGQGANEQFF; DNA: TGTGCCAGCAGCTCCGGACCAGGACAGGGGGCCAATGAGCAGTTCTTC
size: NA; length: 15; D: NA; J: TRBJ2-7; V: TRBV7-2; CDR3: CASSLRPLNSYEQYF; DNA: TGTGCCAGCAGCTTAAGGCCGCTGAACTCCTACGAGCAGTACTTC
size: NA; length: 12; D: NA; J: TRBJ2-1; V: TRBV24-1; CDR3: CATSDLWGEQFF; DNA: TGTGCCACCAGTGACCTTTGGGGAGAGCAGTTCTTC
size: NA; length: 13; D: NA; J: TRBJ1-5; V: TRBV11-2; CDR3: CASSLDSRQPQHF; DNA: TGTGCCAGCAGCTTAGATAGCCGCCAGCCCCAGCATTTT
size: NA; length: 15; D: TRBD1; J: TRBJ2-7; V: TRBV7-2; CDR3: CASSQDTGGLREQYF; DNA: TGTGCCAGCAGCCAAGACACAGGGGGTTTGAGGGAGCAGTACTTC
size: NA; length: 15; D: NA; J: TRBJ2-5; V: TRBV18; CDR3: CASSPQWGTQETQYF; DNA: TGTGCCAGCTCACCACAGTGGGGGACCCAAGAGACCCAGTACTTC
size: NA; length: 17; D: NA; J: TRBJ1-1; V: TRBV16; CDR3: CATPMSRGNTLNTEAFF; DNA: TGTGCCACCCCCATGAGTCGGGGAAACACTCTAAACACTGAAGCTTTCTTT
size: NA; length: 12; D: NA; J: TRBJ1-1; V: TRBV5-5; CDR3: CASRGHPDEAFF; DNA: TGTGCCAGCAGGGGACACCCAGATGAAGCTTTCTTT
size: once; length: 16; D: NA; J: TRBJ1-3; V: TRBV7-8; CDR3: CASSLRGERTGNTIYF; DNA: TGTGCCAGCAGCCTTCGGGGAGAGCGGACCGGAAACACCATATATTTT